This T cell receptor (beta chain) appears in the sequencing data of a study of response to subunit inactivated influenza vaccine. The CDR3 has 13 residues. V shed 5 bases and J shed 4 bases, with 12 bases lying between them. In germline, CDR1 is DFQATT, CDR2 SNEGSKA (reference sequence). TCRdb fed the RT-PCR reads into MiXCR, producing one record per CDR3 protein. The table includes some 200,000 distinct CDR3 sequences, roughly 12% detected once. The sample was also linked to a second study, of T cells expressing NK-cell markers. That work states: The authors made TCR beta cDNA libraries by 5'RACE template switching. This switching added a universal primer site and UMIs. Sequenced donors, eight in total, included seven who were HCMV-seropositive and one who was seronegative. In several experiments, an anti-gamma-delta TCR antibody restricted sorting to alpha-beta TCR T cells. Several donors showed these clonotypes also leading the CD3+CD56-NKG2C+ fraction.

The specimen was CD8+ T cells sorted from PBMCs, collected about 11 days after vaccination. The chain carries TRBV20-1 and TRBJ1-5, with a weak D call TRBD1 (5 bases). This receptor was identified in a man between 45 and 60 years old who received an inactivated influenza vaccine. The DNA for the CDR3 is TGCAGTGCTGTCCATGGGGGTAATCAGCCCCAGCATTTT. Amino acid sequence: CSAVHGGNQPQHF.